This TCR beta chain is drawn from a study of T cells expressing NK-cell markers (dated by TCRdb to 2020 to 2021). Notes on the research overall: Fewer than ten donors provided sorted CD3+CD56+NKG2C+, CD3+CD56+NKG2C- and CD3+CD56-NKG2C+ T-cell subsets, whose TCR beta-chain repertoires were profiled. Among the eight sequenced donors, seven were HCMV-seropositive and one was HCMV-seronegative. Libraries were sequenced as 2 x 150 bp reads on Illumina HiSeq 2000/2500, MiSeq or NextSeq. Randomly selected healthy volunteers, three men and five women, were used as the eight sequenced donors.

Comments on this clonotype: Its cognate antigen has yet to be identified.

General study outcomes and caveats: In roughly 6 donors, the dominant CD3+CD56+NKG2C+ clonotypes ranked among the top 10 CD8+ clonotypes, making up about 1.0-8% of CD8+ T cells. Whether the expanded NKG2C-expressing T cell clones were specific for HCMV antigens was left unclear. Those dominant clonotypes were again the most abundant among CD3+CD56-NKG2C+ cells in a few donors, at roughly 25-65%.

To determine HCMV serostatus, a commercial ELISA kit was used to detect HCMV-specific IgG in serum. Peripheral blood mononuclear cells were isolated from blood by Ficoll density gradient centrifugation. CDR1 and CDR2 are read off the germline V gene as MNHEY and SVGAGI. The CDR3 contains 17 residues, cysteine and phenylalanine counted. No DNA sequence is on record. Sequenced on an Illumina HiSeq 2000. TCR beta cDNA libraries were made by 5'RACE template switching that added a universal primer site and unique molecular identifiers. Synthesis of cDNA was primed from the TCR beta constant segment and was followed by two consecutive PCR amplification steps. Concerning the study's data processing: MIGEC handled demultiplexing of the reads and grouping by UMI, while MiTCR was used to assemble and quantify clonotypes. To remove erroneous sequences, TCR cDNA sequences were retained only when supported by two or more reads. The tcR package was used for downstream repertoire analysis, and clonotypes were matched across fractions by CDR3 nucleotide sequence plus V segment. VDJmatch was used to annotate antigen specificity against VDJdb, with one amino acid substitution in CDR3 allowed. Reads reprocessed by TCRdb are summarized as one entry per CDR3 protein sequence, and DNA is absent. TCRdb's processing, not the study's, gives the V and J calls here. The sample's clone listing holds fewer than 300,000 distinct CDR3 sequences. The ten largest account for 4% to 5% of the sample.

Sequencing input: blood T cells: a sorted CD56 or NKG2C T cell subset, CD4+ or CD8+ T cells, or bulk PBMC T cells (not recorded which). This sequence was found in a woman between 18 and 75 years old in good health. The sequence joins TRBV6-5 to TRBJ2-2; lacking DNA, the TRBD2 call made by TCRdb goes unchecked. The CDR3 sequence is CAKGLAVDQPNTGELFF.